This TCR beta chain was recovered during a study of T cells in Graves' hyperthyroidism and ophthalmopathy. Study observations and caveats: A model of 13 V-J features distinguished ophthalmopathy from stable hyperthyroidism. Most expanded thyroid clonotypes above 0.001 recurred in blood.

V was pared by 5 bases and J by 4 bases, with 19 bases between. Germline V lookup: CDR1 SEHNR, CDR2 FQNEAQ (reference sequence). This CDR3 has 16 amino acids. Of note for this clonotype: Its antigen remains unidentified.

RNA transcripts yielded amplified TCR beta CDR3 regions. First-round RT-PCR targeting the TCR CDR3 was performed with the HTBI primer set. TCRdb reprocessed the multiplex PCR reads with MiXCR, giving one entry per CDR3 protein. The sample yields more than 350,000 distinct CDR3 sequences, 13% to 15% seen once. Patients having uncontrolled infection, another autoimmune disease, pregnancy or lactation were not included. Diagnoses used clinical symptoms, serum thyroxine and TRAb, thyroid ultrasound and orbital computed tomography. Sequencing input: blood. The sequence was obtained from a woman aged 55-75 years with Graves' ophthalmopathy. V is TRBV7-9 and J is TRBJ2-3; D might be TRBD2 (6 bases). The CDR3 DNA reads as TGTGCCAGCAGCCCGCTGAGGAGGGGAGCCGCAGATACGCAGTATTTT. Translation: CASSPLRRGAADTQYF.